This TCR beta chain was identified during a study of T cell repertoires in ileal Crohn's disease. Across the study: Per sample, roughly 470 nanograms of biopsy DNA were TCRB immunosequenced.

The V and J ends lost 4 bases and 4 bases respectively, with 16 bases between them. Germline V gene data show CDR1 as SGHDN and CDR2 as FVKESK. The CDR3 extends over 15 amino acids. Regarding time point: proximal margin of the surgical specimen (macroscopically non-inflamed). General study results and limits: All patients with clonality above 26.8% had endoscopic recurrence. Clonal expansions were more frequent in active smokers than non-smokers at surgery. Mucosal expansions were suggested to be mainly CD8 T cells.

Libraries were prepared by immunoSEQ multiplex PCR; TCRdb keeps only in-frame clonotypes and omits some of them. The repertoire holds more than 4,000 clones, with more than 75% as singletons. Comment on this clone: Its antigen is undetermined.

This receptor was identified in an adult with Crohn's disease. Sequences were obtained from ileal tissue. The chain couples TRBV14 to TRBJ1-2; tentatively, D is TRBD1 (6 bases). CDR3 DNA: TGTGCCAGCAGCCCGCCCAAAACAGGGCCCTATGGCTACACCTTC. This codes for CASSPPKTGPYGYTF. The whole variable domain, remainder taken from reference TRBV14 and TRBJ1-2, is EAGVTQFPSHSVIEKGQTVTLRCDPISGHDNLYWYRRVMGKEIKFLLHFVKESKQDESGMPNNRFLAERTGGTYSTLKVQPAELEDSGVYFCASSPPKTGPYGYTFGSGTRLTVV.